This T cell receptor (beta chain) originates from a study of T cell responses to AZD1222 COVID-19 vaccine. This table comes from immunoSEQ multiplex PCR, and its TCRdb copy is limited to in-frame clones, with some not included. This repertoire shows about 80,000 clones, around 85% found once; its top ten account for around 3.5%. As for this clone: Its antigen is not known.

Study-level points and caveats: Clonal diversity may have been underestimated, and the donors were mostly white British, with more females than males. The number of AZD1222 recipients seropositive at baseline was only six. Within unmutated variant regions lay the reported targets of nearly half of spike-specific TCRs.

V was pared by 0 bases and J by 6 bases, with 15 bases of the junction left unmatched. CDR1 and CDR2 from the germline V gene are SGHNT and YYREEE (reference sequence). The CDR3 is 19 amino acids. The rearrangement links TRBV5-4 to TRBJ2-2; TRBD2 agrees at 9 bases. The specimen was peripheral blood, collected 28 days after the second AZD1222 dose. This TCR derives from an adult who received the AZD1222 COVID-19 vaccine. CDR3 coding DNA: TGTGCCAGCAGCTTGGAGGGGCTAGCGGGAAGCCCCGGGGCCGGGGAGCTGTTTTTT. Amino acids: CASSLEGLAGSPGAGELFF.